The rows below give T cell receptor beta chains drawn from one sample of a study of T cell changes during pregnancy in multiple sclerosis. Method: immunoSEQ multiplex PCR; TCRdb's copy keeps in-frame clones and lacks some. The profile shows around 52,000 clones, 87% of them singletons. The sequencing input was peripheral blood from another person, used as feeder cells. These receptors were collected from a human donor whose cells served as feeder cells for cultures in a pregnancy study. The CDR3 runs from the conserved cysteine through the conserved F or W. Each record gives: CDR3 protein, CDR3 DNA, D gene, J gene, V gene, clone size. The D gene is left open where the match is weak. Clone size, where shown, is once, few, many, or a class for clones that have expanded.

CDR3: CASSQGSRVENTEAFF
DNA: TGCGCCAGCAGCCAAGGATCAAGGGTGGAAAACACTGAAGCTTTCTTT
D: .
J: TRBJ1-1
V: TRBV4-1
size: .

CDR3: CASSELGRTDTQYF
DNA: TGTGCCAGCAGTGAACTCGGGAGGACAGATACGCAGTATTTT
D: TRBD2
J: TRBJ2-3
V: TRBV6-1
size: once

CDR3: CASRDRTGGQPQHF
DNA: TGTGCCAGTAGAGACCGGACAGGAGGTCAGCCCCAGCATTTT
D: TRBD1
J: TRBJ1-5
V: TRBV19
size: .

CDR3: CASSYSTGSSYNEQFF
DNA: TGTGCCAGCAGTTACTCGACGGGGAGCTCCTACAATGAGCAGTTCTTC
D: .
J: TRBJ2-1
V: TRBV6-6
size: .

CDR3: CASSLLGETQYF
DNA: TGTGCCAGCAGCCTATTGGGGGAGACCCAGTACTTC
D: .
J: TRBJ2-5
V: TRBV14
size: .

CDR3: CASSQAHRGPETQYF
DNA: TGCGCCAGCAGCCAAGCGCACAGGGGGCCTGAGACCCAGTACTTC
D: TRBD1
J: TRBJ2-5
V: TRBV4-3
size: .

CDR3: CASVSSRWNTEAFF
DNA: TGTGCCAGCGTTTCCTCGCGTTGGAACACTGAAGCTTTCTTT
D: .
J: TRBJ1-1
V: TRBV6-5
size: .

CDR3: CASSSGTGLYEQYF
DNA: TGTGCCAGCAGCTCCGGGACAGGGCTTTACGAGCAGTACTTC
D: TRBD1
J: TRBJ2-7
V: TRBV6-5
size: .

CDR3: CASSYRDRNQPQHF
DNA: TGTGCCAGCAGTTACAGGGATCGCAATCAGCCCCAGCATTTT
D: .
J: TRBJ1-5
V: TRBV6-6
size: .

CDR3: CASSFRDRGRLAGSEQFF
DNA: TGTGCCAGCAGCTTTCGGGACAGGGGGAGGCTAGCGGGTAGTGAGCAGTTCTTC
D: TRBD1
J: TRBJ2-1
V: TRBV11-3
size: .

CDR3: CAWSTTVNTEAFF
DNA: TGTGCCTGGAGCACGACAGTGAACACTGAAGCTTTCTTT
D: .
J: TRBJ1-1
V: TRBV30
size: .

CDR3: CASSLAPGANEKLFF
DNA: TGCGCCAGCAGCTTGGCCCCAGGGGCGAATGAAAAACTGTTTTTT
D: .
J: TRBJ1-4
V: TRBV5-1
size: .

CDR3: CASSFYGTRETQYF
DNA: TGTGCCAGCAGTTTCTACGGGACCCGGGAGACCCAGTACTTC
D: .
J: TRBJ2-5
V: TRBV28
size: .

CDR3: CASSPGQGGNEQFF
DNA: TGTGCCAGCAGCCCGGGACAGGGTGGGAATGAGCAGTTCTTC
D: TRBD1
J: TRBJ2-1
V: TRBV7-9
size: .

CDR3: CASSVGFAGGPDTQYF
DNA: TGTGCCAGCAGCGTAGGATTTGCGGGGGGGCCTGATACGCAGTATTTT
D: TRBD2
J: TRBJ2-3
V: TRBV9
size: .

CDR3: CASSIGDRGEQFF
DNA: TGTGCCAGTAGTATAGGGGACAGGGGTGAGCAGTTCTTC
D: TRBD1
J: TRBJ2-1
V: TRBV19
size: .

CDR3: CSVAPPGQGNEQYF
DNA: TGCAGCGTCGCCCCCCCGGGACAGGGAAACGAGCAGTACTTC
D: TRBD1
J: TRBJ2-7
V: TRBV29-1
size: .

CDR3: CASNGQGDYGYTF
DNA: TGTGCCAGCAACGGACAGGGGGACTATGGCTACACCTTC
D: TRBD1
J: TRBJ1-2
V: TRBV7-9
size: .

CDR3: CASSISHLNSYNEQFF
DNA: TGTGCCAGTAGTATCTCACACCTAAACTCCTACAATGAGCAGTTCTTC
D: .
J: TRBJ2-1
V: TRBV19
size: .

CDR3: CASSFNSGGTYTF
DNA: TGTGCCAGCAGCTTCAACTCGGGGGGGACCTACACCTTC
D: .
J: TRBJ1-2
V: TRBV7-8
size: .

CDR3: CASSLGFGDNQPQHF
DNA: TGTGCCAGCAGCTTAGGGTTTGGGGACAATCAGCCCCAGCATTTT
D: .
J: TRBJ1-5
V: TRBV7-3
size: .

CDR3: CASSSTGLAEQETQYF
DNA: TGTGCCAGCAGCTCGACGGGACTAGCGGAGCAAGAGACCCAGTACTTC
D: TRBD2
J: TRBJ2-5
V: TRBV7-9
size: .

CDR3: CASSPLQGFTEAFF
DNA: TGCGCCAGCAGCCCGCTACAGGGGTTCACTGAAGCTTTCTTT
D: TRBD1
J: TRBJ1-1
V: TRBV4-1
size: .

CDR3: CSATGEGHEQYF
DNA: TGCAGCGCAACAGGGGAAGGCCACGAGCAGTACTTC
D: TRBD1
J: TRBJ2-7
V: TRBV29-1
size: few

CDR3: CASSIPGQLGETQYF
DNA: TGTGCCAGTAGTATTCCCGGACAATTGGGGGAGACCCAGTACTTC
D: .
J: TRBJ2-5
V: TRBV19
size: .

CDR3: CASSPPGHFSGANVLTF
DNA: TGTGCCAGCAGCCCCCCGGGACACTTCTCTGGGGCCAACGTCCTGACTTTC
D: .
J: TRBJ2-6
V: TRBV7-9
size: .

CDR3: CASSPWTGAGNTIYF
DNA: TGTGCCAGCAGTCCATGGACAGGGGCTGGAAACACCATATATTTT
D: TRBD1
J: TRBJ1-3
V: TRBV28
size: few

CDR3: CASSQAQGSRNTIYF
DNA: TGTGCCAGCAGCCAGGCACAGGGATCTCGAAACACCATATATTTT
D: .
J: TRBJ1-3
V: TRBV4-2
size: .

CDR3: CASSLELAGGPGQFF
DNA: TGCGCCAGCAGCTTGGAACTAGCGGGAGGGCCGGGGCAGTTCTTC
D: TRBD2
J: TRBJ2-1
V: TRBV5-1
size: .

CDR3: CASSQEPASGPLEQYF
DNA: TGCGCCAGCAGCCAAGAGCCGGCATCTGGACCGCTAGAGCAGTACTTC
D: .
J: TRBJ2-7
V: TRBV4-1
size: .

CDR3: CASSVKDIFILDNSPLHF
DNA: TGTGCCAGCAGCGTCAAGGACATATTTATTCTCGATAATTCACCCCTCCACTTT
D: .
J: TRBJ1-6
V: TRBV5-6
size: .

CDR3: CASSLTFGSNDSPLHF
DNA: TGTGCCAGCTCACTAACGTTTGGGAGCAATGATTCACCCCTCCACTTT
D: .
J: TRBJ1-6
V: TRBV18
size: .

CDR3: CASSLLFEGGTEAFF
DNA: TGTGCCAGCAGCTTACTGTTTGAGGGTGGAACTGAAGCTTTCTTT
D: .
J: TRBJ1-1
V: TRBV7-2
size: .

CDR3: CATVFQGGTEAFF
DNA: TGTGCCACCGTCTTTCAGGGGGGGACTGAAGCTTTCTTT
D: TRBD1
J: TRBJ1-1
V: TRBV19
size: .

CDR3: CVSSRVLGQGYTDTQYF
DNA: TGCGTCAGCAGCCGGGTCCTGGGACAGGGTTACACAGATACGCAGTATTTT
D: TRBD1
J: TRBJ2-3
V: TRBV4-1
size: .

CDR3: CAWSVDVNTYEQYF
DNA: TGTGCCTGGAGTGTAGATGTGAATACCTACGAGCAGTACTTC
D: .
J: TRBJ2-7
V: TRBV30
size: .

CDR3: CASSLFGQNYNEQFF
DNA: TGTGCCAGCAGCTTATTTGGCCAGAACTACAATGAGCAGTTCTTC
D: .
J: TRBJ2-1
V: TRBV11-2
size: .

CDR3: CASSFLGAGETQYF
DNA: TGTGCCAGCAGTTTCCTCGGGGCCGGGGAGACCCAGTACTTC
D: .
J: TRBJ2-5
V: TRBV27
size: .

CDR3: CATSRGVEIPYNEQFF
DNA: TGTGCCACCAGCAGAGGTGTTGAGATACCCTACAATGAGCAGTTCTTC
D: .
J: TRBJ2-1
V: TRBV15
size: .

CDR3: CATSRDWASQPQHF
DNA: TGTGCCACCAGCAGAGATTGGGCCTCTCAGCCCCAGCATTTT
D: .
J: TRBJ1-5
V: TRBV15
size: .

CDR3: CASSVKTWDNNQPQHF
DNA: TGTGCCAGCAGCGTAAAAACGTGGGACAACAATCAGCCCCAGCATTTT
D: .
J: TRBJ1-5
V: TRBV9
size: .